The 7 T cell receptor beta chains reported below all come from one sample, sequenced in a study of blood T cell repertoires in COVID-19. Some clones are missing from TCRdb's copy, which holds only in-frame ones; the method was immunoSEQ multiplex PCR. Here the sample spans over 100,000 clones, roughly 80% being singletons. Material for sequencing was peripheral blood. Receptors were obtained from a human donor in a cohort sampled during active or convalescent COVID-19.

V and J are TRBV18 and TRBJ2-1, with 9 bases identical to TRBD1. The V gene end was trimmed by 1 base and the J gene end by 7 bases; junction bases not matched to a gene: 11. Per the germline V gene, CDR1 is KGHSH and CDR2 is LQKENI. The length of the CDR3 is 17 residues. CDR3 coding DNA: TGTGCCAGCTCACCACGGAGAACAGGGGGCCGGGGAAATGAGCAGTTCTTC. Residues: CASSPRRTGGRGNEQFF.

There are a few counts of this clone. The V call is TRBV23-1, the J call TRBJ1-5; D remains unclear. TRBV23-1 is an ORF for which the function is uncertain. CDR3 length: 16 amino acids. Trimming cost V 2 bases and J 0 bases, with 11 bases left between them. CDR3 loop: CASSQGQPYSNQPQHF. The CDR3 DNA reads TGCGCCAGCAGTCAAGGGCAGCCCTATAGCAATCAGCCCCAGCATTTT.

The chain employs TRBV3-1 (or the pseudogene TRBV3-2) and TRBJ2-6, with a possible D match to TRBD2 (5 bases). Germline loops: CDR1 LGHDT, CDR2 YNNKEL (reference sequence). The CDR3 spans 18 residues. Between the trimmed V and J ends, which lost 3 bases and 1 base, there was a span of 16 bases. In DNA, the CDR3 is TGTGCCAGCAGCCACAGCCTAGGACTCCGATCTGGGGCCAACGTCCTGACTTTC. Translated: CASSHSLGLRSGANVLTF.

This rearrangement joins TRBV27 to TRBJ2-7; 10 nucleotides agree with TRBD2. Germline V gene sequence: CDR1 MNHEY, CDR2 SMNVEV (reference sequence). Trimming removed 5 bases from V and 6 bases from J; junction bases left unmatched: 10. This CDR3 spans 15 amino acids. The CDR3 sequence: CASSPYPSGGGEQYF. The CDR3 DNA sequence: TGTGCCAGCAGTCCCTACCCTAGCGGGGGTGGCGAGCAGTACTTC.

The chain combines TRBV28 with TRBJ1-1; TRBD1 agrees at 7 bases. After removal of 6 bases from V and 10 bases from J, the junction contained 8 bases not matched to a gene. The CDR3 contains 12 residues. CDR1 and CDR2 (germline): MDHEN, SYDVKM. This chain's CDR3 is CASRRQGEGAFF. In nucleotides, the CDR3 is TGTGCCAGCAGAAGACAGGGCGAGGGAGCTTTCTTT.

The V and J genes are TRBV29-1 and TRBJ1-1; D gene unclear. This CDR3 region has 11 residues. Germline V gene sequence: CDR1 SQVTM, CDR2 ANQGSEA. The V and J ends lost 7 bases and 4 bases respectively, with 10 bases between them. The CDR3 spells CSANPGTEAFF. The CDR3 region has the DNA TGCAGCGCAAATCCGGGCACTGAAGCTTTCTTT.

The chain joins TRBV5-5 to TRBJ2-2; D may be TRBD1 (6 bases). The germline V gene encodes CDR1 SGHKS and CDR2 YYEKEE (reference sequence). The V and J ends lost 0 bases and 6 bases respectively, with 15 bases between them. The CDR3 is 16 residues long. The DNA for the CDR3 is TGTGCCAGCAGCTTGGGATTGGGGGCGTGGGCCGGGGAGCTGTTTTTT. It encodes CASSLGLGAWAGELFF.